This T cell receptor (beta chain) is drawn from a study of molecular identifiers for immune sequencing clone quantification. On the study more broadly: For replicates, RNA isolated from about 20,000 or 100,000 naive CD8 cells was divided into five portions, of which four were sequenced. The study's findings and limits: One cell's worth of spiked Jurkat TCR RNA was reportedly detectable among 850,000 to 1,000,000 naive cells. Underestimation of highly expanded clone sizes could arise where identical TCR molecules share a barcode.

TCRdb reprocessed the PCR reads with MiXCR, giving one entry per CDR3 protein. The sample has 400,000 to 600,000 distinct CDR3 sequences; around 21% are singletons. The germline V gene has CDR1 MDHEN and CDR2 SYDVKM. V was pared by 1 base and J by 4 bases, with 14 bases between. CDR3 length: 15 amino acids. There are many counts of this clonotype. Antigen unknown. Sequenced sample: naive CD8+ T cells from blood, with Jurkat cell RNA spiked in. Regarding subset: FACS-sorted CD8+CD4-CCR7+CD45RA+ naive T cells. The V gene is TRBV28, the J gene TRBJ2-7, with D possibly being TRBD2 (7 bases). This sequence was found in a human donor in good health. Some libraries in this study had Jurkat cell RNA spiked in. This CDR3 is CASSLSRGAFYEQYF. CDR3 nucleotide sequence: TGTGCCAGCAGTTTATCTCGGGGGGCATTTTACGAGCAGTACTTC.